Sequencing of this T cell receptor (beta chain) was carried out in a study of T-cell memory formation after mild COVID-19. Findings of the study overall: Pre-infection memory harbored some responding clones, suggesting cross-reactive memory joined.

A remark on this clonotype: As yet, its antigen is unknown.

MiXCR, run by TCRdb on the 5' RACE reads, gives a single entry per CDR3 protein. The sample has 300,000 to 400,000 distinct CDR3 sequences, 15% to 20% seen once. Material for sequencing was PBMCs or a T cell subset sorted from them (not recorded which). This receptor was taken from a young man who had mild COVID-19 (a few samples of this study predate the infection). Cell type and time point are not known.

Written as DNA, the CDR3 is TGTGCCAGCAAGGCAGGGGATAGCACAGATACGCAGTATTTT. This codes for CASKAGDSTDTQYF. The rearrangement uses TRBV3-1 and TRBJ2-3, with a tentative D call TRBD1 (6 bases). The CDR3 consists of 14 residues. Trimming left V 7 bases short and J 0 bases short, with 11 bases between. Germline CDR1 LGHDT, CDR2 YNNKEL (reference sequence).